This TCR beta chain came from a study of T cell responses to AZD1222 COVID-19 vaccine (dated by TCRdb to the early 2020s). About the study as a whole: TCR sequencing covered more than 230 trial participants: 200 to 220 given two doses of AZD1222 and 26 given two doses of MenACWY control vaccine. Trial participants were enrolled by age into 18-55, 56-69 and 70-plus year subgroups, with roughly 160, 29 and 62 TCR-sequenced participants respectively.

The CDR3 regions of human TCRbeta chains were analyzed by immunosequencing. The paper's data handling went like this. TCRs in the repertoires were matched against a reference library of SARS-CoV-2-specific TCRs that had been generated with the MIRA antigen-specificity platform. Breadth meant the fraction of unique TCRs that were SARS-CoV-2-associated, whereas depth meant the fraction of total T cells that were SARS-CoV-2-associated. Using the MIRA data, each spike-specific TCR was mapped to the spike region that the TCR reacts to and placed in a CD4 or CD8 class. Log10-transformed breadth and depth values were compared by one-way ANOVA with Sidak's multiple comparisons tests. In its TCRdb copy, this immuneACCESS table keeps in-frame sequences only and misses some clones. Where compared with another copy, unresolved V genes explain less than half of these, and the others have no known cause. V, J and clone size are taken as reported in that table, and D and trimming were inferred from the DNA itself. Here the sample has 130,000 or so clones; about 82% occur a single time. The top ten clonotypes cover under 8% of the sample.

A distance of 13 bases separates the germline ends of V and J, which lose 7 bases and 0 bases respectively. The CDR3 has 16 amino acids, counting the end cysteine and phenylalanine. Only CDR3 DNA remains: 48 bases, in frame from the first base. The CDR1 and CDR2 encoded by the germline V gene are SNHLY and FYNNEI. According to the study, the label for this sample's time point signals: about 28 days (+/-7) after the second vaccine dose. Reading the label with the study, this specimen's treatment or condition is: meningococcal conjugate vaccine given as trial control. Vaccinee samples came from UK trials COV001 and COV002, including a single-blind randomized controlled phase 2/3 trial of AZD1222 (ChAdOx1 nCoV-19) in healthy adults. For TCRbeta chain sequencing, PBMC samples were collected from trial participants at day 0 and at day 28 after the second dose. Summary of the overall study and its limitations: Conclusions about previously exposed vaccinees were limited because only six AZD1222 recipients were SARS-CoV-2 seropositive at baseline. Participants were mostly white British and included more females than males, and it was suggested by the authors that clonal diversity may have been underestimated. After two AZD1222 doses, both the breadth and the depth of spike-specific TCRs were significantly higher than at day 0 and than in MenACWY recipients. CD4 TCRs associated with the vaccine covered the entire spike protein, and the dominant responses were in regions 160-218 and 743-854. Because no samples from the day 14 peak response were available, repertoires could be characterized only after the peak T cell response. In the small 56-69-year group, the increase in depth fell short of significance, most likely because of low power. Reportedly, almost half of the unique spike-specific TCRs recognized epitopes lying outside the regions that are mutated in the B.1.351 and B.1.1.7 variants.

As for this clone: There is no known antigen for this receptor. No base quality values were provided; no much bigger clone lies one nucleotide off.

The receptor's source is an adult who received the MenACWY meningococcal vaccine as a control. The specimen comprised peripheral blood, sampled 28 days after the second dose of the MenACWY control vaccine. This chain joins TRBV2 to TRBJ2-6, with the D gene possibly TRBD1 or TRBD2, each one fitting 6 bases. In nucleotide form, the sequence is TGTGCCAGCATGGGGGGCGCGAGCTCTGGGGCCAACGTCCTGACTTTC. This translates into CASMGGASSGANVLTF. Here the CDR3 is joined to the reference TRBV2 and TRBJ2-6 genes, and the full variable domain is: EPEVTQTPSHQVTQMGQEVILRCVPISNHLYFYWYRQILGQKVEFLVSFYNNEISEKSEIFDDQFSVERPDGSNFTLKIRSTKLEDSAMYFCASMGGASSGANVLTFGAGSRLTVL.